Presented here are 16 T cell receptor beta chains from one specimen sequenced in a study of T-cell memory formation after mild COVID-19. TCRdb itself ran the 5' RACE reads through MiXCR, one entry per CDR3 protein. The sample holds about 270,000 distinct CDR3 sequences, about a sixth seen once. Sequencing was carried out using PBMCs or a T cell subset sorted from them (not recorded which). These receptor sequences come from a man between 18 and 29 years old who had mild COVID-19 (a few samples of this study predate the infection). Cell type and time point are not known.

The chain carries TRBV5-6 and TRBJ2-5, with D perhaps being TRBD1 or TRBD2 (7 bases each). The ends were cut back, 1 base at V and 6 bases at J, with 19 bases in the middle. Germline values: CDR1 SGHDT, CDR2 YYEEEE. This CDR3 contains 16 residues. The CDR3 DNA follows: TGTGCCAGCAGCTTGCGGGGGACAGCGGGAATACAGACCCAGTACTTC. Its protein product is CASSLRGTAGIQTQYF.

This clonotype has a handful of counts. V gene TRBV7-2 combines with J gene TRBJ1-2; TRBD1 matches at 8 bases. Trimming removed 3 bases from V and 7 bases from J; junction bases left unmatched: 10. CDR1 SGHTA and CDR2 FQGNSA come from the germline V gene. The CDR3 is made up of 15 amino acids. The CDR3 DNA sequence: TGTGCCAGCAGCTTCGACAGGGGTGAGAGAGCTGGCTACACCTTC. Translated: CASSFDRGERAGYTF.

This sequence joins TRBV4-3 and TRBJ2-5; the match to TRBD2 covers 8 bases. The germline CDR1 and CDR2 sequences are LGHNA and YSLEER. CDR3 length: 15 residues. With 1 base clipped from V and 4 bases from J, the junction kept 5 bases outside the gene matches. CDR3: CASSQGAGDGETQYF. The CDR3 coding sequence is TGCGCCAGCAGCCAAGGAGCGGGGGATGGAGAGACCCAGTACTTC.

This clonotype came up a few times. The chain carries TRBV30 and TRBJ1-6; 7 bases align to TRBD1. Germline lookup yields CDR1 GTSNPN and CDR2 SVGIG (reference sequence). The CDR3 extends over 14 amino acids. Losses at the gene ends were 1 base for V and 6 bases for J; bases not matched to a gene: 3. In nucleotides, the CDR3 is TGTGCCTGGAGTGAGGGGACAGCTAATTCACCCCTCCACTTT. It translates to CAWSEGTANSPLHF.

The genes are TRBV5-1 and TRBJ2-3; 7 bases agree with TRBD1. The germline V gene encodes CDR1 SGHRS and CDR2 YFSETQ. The V segment lost 4 bases and the J segment 3 bases; nucleotides outside the gene matches: 11. The CDR3 is 16 amino acids. Here the CDR3 DNA reads TGCGCCAGCAGCCTCGAGACAGGGTGGAAGACAGATACGCAGTATTTT. It yields the protein CASSLETGWKTDTQYF. The full variable domain, with the rest looked up from reference TRBV5-1 and TRBJ2-3, is KAGVTQTPRYLIKTRGQQVTLSCSPISGHRSVSWYQQTPGQGLQFLFEYFSETQRNKGNFPGRFSGRQFSNSRSEMNVSTLELGDSALYLCASSLETGWKTDTQYFGPGTRLTVL.

Ten or more counts support this clonotype. V gene TRBV7-8 combines with J gene TRBJ1-1, with 7 bases fitting TRBD1. Trimming cost V 1 base and J 4 bases; bases outside gene matches: 3. The CDR3 runs to 14 residues. CDR1 is SGHVS and CDR2 is FQNEAQ in the germline V gene. The CDR3 DNA reads as TGTGCCAGCAGCTTAGTCAGGGGGAGCACTGAAGCTTTCTTT. This encodes CASSLVRGSTEAFF.

This clonotype was counted only a few times. CDR3 loop: CSARDRRTGAPDTQYF. The DNA for the CDR3 is TGCAGTGCTAGAGATAGAAGGACAGGGGCCCCAGATACGCAGTATTTT. The chain employs TRBV20-1 and TRBJ2-3, with 9 bases fitting TRBD1. The CDR3 runs to 16 residues. V was clipped by 0 bases and J by 4 bases; unmatched bases: 8. Germline-derived CDR1 and CDR2 are DFQATT and SNEGSKA (reference sequence).

The rearrangement links TRBV2 to TRBJ2-2; TRBD1 might be the D (6 bases). CDR1 and CDR2 from the germline V gene are SNHLY and FYNNEI. This CDR3 region has 15 residues. V lost 7 bases and J lost 7, with 19 bases in between. CDR3 loop: CASNGPDRWIGELFF. Here the CDR3 DNA reads TGTGCCAGCAACGGGCCAGACAGGTGGATCGGGGAGCTGTTTTTT.

The chain is built from TRBV7-8 and TRBJ2-3; TRBD2 matches at 13 bases. CDR1 is SGHVS, CDR2 FQNEAQ, per germline. The V segment lost 5 bases and the J segment 4 bases; nucleotides outside the gene matches: 6. The CDR3 totals 16 residues. CDR3 bases: TGTGCCAGCAGCCTGACTAGCGGGGGGACCCCAGATACGCAGTATTTT. Its protein product is CASSLTSGGTPDTQYF.

The J gene is TRBJ1-4, the V gene TRBV7-8, with TRBD1 identical over 8 bases. Germline V gene data show CDR1 as SGHVS and CDR2 as FQNEAQ. The CDR3 loop spans 16 amino acids. The V gene end was trimmed by 4 bases and the J gene end by 7 bases; junction bases not matched to a gene: 11. The chain's CDR3 is CASSSRPGGESEKLFF. The CDR3, as DNA: TGTGCCAGCAGCTCCCGCCCAGGGGGCGAAAGTGAAAAACTGTTTTTT.

The chain combines TRBV7-8 with TRBJ2-2; 9 bases match TRBD1. The germline V gene has CDR1 SGHVS and CDR2 FQNEAQ. The CDR3 runs to 16 residues. Unmatched junction bases numbered 5, after V lost 1 base and J lost 5 bases. The CDR3 DNA is TGTGCCAGCAGCTTAGGCACAGGGGGCGGAACCGGGGAGCTGTTTTTT. This encodes CASSLGTGGGTGELFF.

The chain carries TRBV9 and TRBJ1-1; D gene unclear. The V end was cut by 3 bases, the J end by 4 bases, with 10 bases between. The CDR3 contains 13 residues. CDR1 and CDR2 (germline): SGDLS, YYNGEE. The CDR3 sequence is CASSGYPVTEAFF. In DNA, the CDR3 is TGTGCCAGCAGCGGTTACCCGGTCACTGAAGCTTTCTTT.

The table lists this clonotype with a few counts. The chain recombines TRBV2 with TRBJ2-5; 10 nucleotides align to TRBD1. The CDR3 extends over 15 amino acids. J gave up 4 bases and V 8 bases, and 10 bases lay outside the gene matches. Germline-derived CDR1 and CDR2 are SNHLY and FYNNEI. The CDR3 region has the DNA TGTGCCAGCGGGGGACAGGGGATCTCAGGAGAGACCCAGTACTTC. This codes for CASGGQGISGETQYF.

This clonotype was counted a few times. V gene TRBV7-2 combines with J gene TRBJ2-1; D remains ambiguous. CDR1 is SGHTA, CDR2 FQGNSA, per germline. The CDR3 has 15 residues. Trimming shortened V by 1 base and J by 10 bases, and 17 bases separated the two germline ends. This chain's CDR3 is CASSLGGRLNWEQFF. CDR3 DNA sequence: TGTGCCAGCAGCTTAGGTGGCAGGCTTAATTGGGAGCAGTTCTTC.

The CDR3 nucleotides read TGTGCCAGCAGTCGTGGGGGGGGTCTGAACACTGAAGCTTTCTTT. Its translation: CASSRGGGLNTEAFF. The chain uses TRBV12-3 or TRBV12-4 and TRBJ1-1; possibly TRBD1 for D (5 bases). Trimming removed 5 bases at V and 0 bases at J, with 13 bases between. The CDR3 spans 15 residues.

This clonotype was seen a few times. This chain uses TRBV24-1 with TRBJ2-7; D is unresolved. The CDR3 consists of 15 residues. CDR1 is KGHDR and CDR2 is SFDVKD in the germline V gene. The germline V and J ends were trimmed by 8 bases and 5 bases, with 21 bases remaining between them. CDR3 amino acids: CATMLPRCGVHEQYV. CDR3 bases: TGTGCCACCATGCTACCCCGATGTGGGGTCCACGAGCAGTACGTC.